Sample share makes the clone carrying this T cell receptor beta chain medium-sized. A read error may account for a junction end that differs from germline. This entry belongs to a study of early T cells in non-severe SARS-CoV-2 infection. Whole-study context: Chains were unpaired, as sequencing was done on bulk RNA from unsorted whole blood.

Each CDR3 protein gets one entry after TCRdb re-called the 5' RACE reads with MiXCR. The table records tens of thousands of distinct CDR3 sequences, around 4.5% of them present only once. This receptor was obtained from an adult who was a healthcare worker with PCR-confirmed SARS-CoV-2 infection or an uninfected control (not recorded which). Sequencing was carried out using whole blood.

The CDR3 nucleotides are TGTGCTAGCAGCCGAGGGGGCGCAGATACGCAGTATTTT. Translating gives CASSRGGADTQYF. The chain employs TRBV7-7 and TRBJ2-3, with TRBD1 identical over 7 bases. The CDR3 sequence is 13 residues long. The germline CDR1 and CDR2 sequences are SSHAT and FNYEAQ (reference sequence).